Listed below are T cell receptor beta chains from one sample, sequenced in a study of PD-1 blockade in classical Hodgkin lymphoma. Method: immunoSEQ multiplex PCR; TCRdb's copy keeps in-frame clones and lacks some. The data show fewer than 25,000 clones, roughly 80% seen once. Here the sequenced sample was peripheral blood mononuclear cells (PBMCs), taken at baseline. The receptor source for this set is a human donor with classical Hodgkin lymphoma. Both conserved end residues are part of each CDR3.

>TRBV5-6|TRBJ2-1
CASSLARATYNEQFF
>TRBV6-5|TRBJ2-7
CASSSPYALGEQYF
>TRBV7-2|TRBJ2-3
CASGRQGAGDTQYF
>TRBV5-1|TRBJ2-7
CASSLGSSISYEQYF
>TRBV9|TRBJ1-4
CASSVDRGGNEKLFF
>TRBV6-1|TRBJ2-7
CASNSGQWGSYEQYF
>TRBV7-3|TRBJ2-1
CASSSTTSDRGNEQFF
>TRBV28|TRBJ1-6
CASLTVPSSPLHF
>TRBV5-4|TRBJ2-5
CASSPGLAGGETQYF
>TRBV5-6|TRBJ2-2
CASSSVRELFF
>TRBV30|TRBJ1-5
CAWSVSGPGQPQHF
>TRBV5-4|TRBJ2-1
CASSPEGGGAHEQFF
>TRBV6-1|TRBJ2-4
CASSEPRVVDIQYF
>TRBV6-5|TRBJ1-6
CASSSGPNSPLHF
>TRBV19|TRBJ2-6
CASSIVSTSGANVLTF
>TRBV11-2|TRBJ2-3
CASSQKPAGSTDTQYF
>TRBV18|TRBJ1-5
CASSPNARQTHQPQHF
>TRBV27|TRBJ1-4
CASSFPGQGNEKLFF
>TRBV19|TRBJ1-1
CASSIGQGVEAFF
>TRBV23-1|TRBJ2-2
CASMRTGATGELFF
>TRBV4-3|TRBJ2-5
CASSQEPAPPSTQYF
>TRBV7-2|TRBJ1-1
CASSSGLKNTEAFF
>TRBV5-1|TRBJ1-3
CASSLAAGMSSGNTIYF
>TRBV4-3|TRBJ2-7
CASSQDIQGPYEQYF
>TRBV6-5|TRBJ1-2
CASSPGDRGPRGYTF
>TRBV6-5|TRBJ2-1
CASSYHSGGTYNEQFF
>TRBV4-3|TRBJ2-3
CASSQESGGADTQYF
>TRBV2|TRBJ2-2
CASQQGAGTGELFF
>TRBV29-1|TRBJ1-2
CSVMNRGDYGYTF
>TRBV28|TRBJ1-1
CASSIGESTEAFF
>TRBV2|TRBJ2-3
CASSDSGDTQYF
>TRBV2|TRBJ2-7
CASNLVAGGYEQYF
>TRBV19|TRBJ2-2
CASSSPLESHFWSGGSNTGELFF
>TRBV5-5|TRBJ2-7
CASSPDFYEQYF
>TRBV7-2|TRBJ1-6
CASSLANNSPLHF
>TRBV7-9|TRBJ2-7
CASSLGASSYEQYF
>TRBV11-2|TRBJ2-2
CASSLVRAANTGELFF
>TRBV2|TRBJ1-5
CASGRFGTGASMINQPQHF
>TRBV7-9|TRBJ1-6
CASSLRPTTGAKDSPLHF
>TRBV27|TRBJ2-7
CASSFGETYEQYF
>TRBV18|TRBJ2-2
CASSPMDRYTGELFF
>TRBV7-2|TRBJ2-3
CASRTSGGSTDTQYF
>TRBV5-8|TRBJ2-7
CASSLFYEQYF